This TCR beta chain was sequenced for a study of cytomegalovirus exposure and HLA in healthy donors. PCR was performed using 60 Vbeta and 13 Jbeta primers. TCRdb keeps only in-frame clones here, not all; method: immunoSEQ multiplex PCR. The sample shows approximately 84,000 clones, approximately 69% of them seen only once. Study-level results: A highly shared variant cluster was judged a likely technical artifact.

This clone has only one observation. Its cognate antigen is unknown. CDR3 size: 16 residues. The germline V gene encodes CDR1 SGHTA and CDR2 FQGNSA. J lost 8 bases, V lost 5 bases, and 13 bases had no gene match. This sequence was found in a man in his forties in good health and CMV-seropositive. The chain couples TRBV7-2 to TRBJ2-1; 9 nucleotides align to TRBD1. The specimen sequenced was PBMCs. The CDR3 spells CASSASRDRDTYEQFF. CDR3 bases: TGTGCCAGCAGCGCCTCCCGGGACAGGGATACCTATGAGCAGTTCTTC.